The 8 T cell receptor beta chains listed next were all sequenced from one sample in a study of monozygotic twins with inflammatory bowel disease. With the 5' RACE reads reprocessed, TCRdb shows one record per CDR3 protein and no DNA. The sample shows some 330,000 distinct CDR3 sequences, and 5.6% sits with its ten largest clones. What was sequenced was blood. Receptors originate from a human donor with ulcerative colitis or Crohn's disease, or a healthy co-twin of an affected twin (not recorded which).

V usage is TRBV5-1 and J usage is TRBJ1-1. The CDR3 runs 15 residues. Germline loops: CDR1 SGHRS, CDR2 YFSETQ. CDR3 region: CASSAQVVGQTEAFF.

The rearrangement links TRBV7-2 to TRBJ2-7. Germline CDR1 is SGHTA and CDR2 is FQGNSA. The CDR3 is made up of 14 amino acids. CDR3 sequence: CASSQAGETLRQYF. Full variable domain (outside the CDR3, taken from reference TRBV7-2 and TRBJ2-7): GAGVSQSPSNKVTEKGKDVELRCDPISGHTALYWYRQSLGQGLEFLIYFQGNSAPDKSGLPSDRFSAERTGGSVSTLTIQRTQQEDSAVYLCASSQAGETLRQYFGPGTRLTVT.

CDR3 sequence reads: CASRGWLSPLHF. The chain joins TRBV12-3 or TRBV12-4 to TRBJ1-6. The CDR3 sequence is 12 residues long.

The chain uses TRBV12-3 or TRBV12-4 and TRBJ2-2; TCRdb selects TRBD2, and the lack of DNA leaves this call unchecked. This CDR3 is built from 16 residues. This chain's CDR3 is CASSLRYAGNTGELFF.

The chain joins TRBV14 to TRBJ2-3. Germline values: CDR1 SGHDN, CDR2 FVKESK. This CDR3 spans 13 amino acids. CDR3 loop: CASSEFWADTQYF.

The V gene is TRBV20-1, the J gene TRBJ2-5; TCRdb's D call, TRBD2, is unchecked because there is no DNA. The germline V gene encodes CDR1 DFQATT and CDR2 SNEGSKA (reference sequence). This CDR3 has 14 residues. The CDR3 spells CSALSGGAGETQYF.

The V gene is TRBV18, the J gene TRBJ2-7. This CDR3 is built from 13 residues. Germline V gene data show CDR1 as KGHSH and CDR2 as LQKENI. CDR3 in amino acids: CASSLTETYEQYF.

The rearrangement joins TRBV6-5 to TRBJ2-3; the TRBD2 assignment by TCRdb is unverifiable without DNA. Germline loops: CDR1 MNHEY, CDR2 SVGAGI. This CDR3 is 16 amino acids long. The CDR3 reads CASSYKTSGSPDTQYF.